This T cell receptor (beta chain) was recorded in a study of vaccination effects on CD4 cells after COVID-19. CDR3 length equals 14 residues. The germline gives CDR1 SGHRS, CDR2 YFSETQ. The V gene end was trimmed by 4 bases and the J gene end by 5 bases; junction bases not matched to a gene: 5. In regard to this clone: Its antigen is undetermined. This CDR3 is also generated by other DNA sequences in the sample.

Sequencing in the ViraFEST assay came after antigen-specific CD4+ T cells had been expanded with viral peptide pools, which were used to stimulate PBMC. With around ten days of culture completed, CD4+ T cells were isolated. Neither prior SARS-CoV-2 infection nor positive nucleocapsid antibodies were present in the vaccine recipients. Researchers reported culturing approximately 1.8 million PBMC in each well, adding about 11 IU/ml IL-2 and 10 ug/ml peptides. General study findings and limits: Both infection-induced and vaccine-induced clones contracted markedly at late post-vaccination timepoints.

Generated by immunoSEQ multiplex PCR, the TCRdb table keeps only in-frame clones and is missing some. The table records some 60,000 clones, 60% to 80% of them present only once. This specimen was CD4+ T cells from PBMCs cultured with HCoV-NL63 spike peptides, taken before COVID-19 vaccination. The source of this sequence is a human donor who received a COVID-19 vaccine. The V and J genes are TRBV5-1 and TRBJ1-1, with TRBD1 identical over 10 bases. The CDR3 is CASSSGQGGTEAFF. The CDR3 nucleotides read TGCGCCAGCAGCAGCGGACAGGGGGGAACTGAAGCTTTCTTT.